This T cell receptor (beta chain) emerged from a study of shared clonotypes between healthy human individuals. The study, taken as a whole, reports: Collection of samples was limited to blood; tissue repertoires likely differ.

With regard to this clone: What it binds is not known.

Some clones are missing from TCRdb's copy, which holds only in-frame ones; the method was immunoSEQ multiplex PCR. The sample yields roughly 2 million clones, roughly 94% seen once. Germline-derived CDR1 and CDR2 are SQVTM and ANQGSEA. The CDR3 is 15 amino acids. V shed 5 bases and J 5 bases; nucleotides not matched to a gene: 11. The sequence was collected from a man aged 18 to 29 in good health. The V gene is TRBV29-1, the J gene TRBJ1-5; 8 bases agree with TRBD1. What was sequenced was naive CD4+ T cells sorted from blood. Stated subset: CD45RA+ positively selected. Here the CDR3 DNA reads TGCAGCGTTTCGTCCGGACAGGGTGTACATCAGCCCCAGCATTTT. It yields the protein CSVSSGQGVHQPQHF.